This TCR beta chain comes out of a study of T cell responses to AZD1222 COVID-19 vaccine. Profiled with immunoSEQ multiplex PCR; TCRdb holds only in-frame clones, not every one. This table holds just over 90,000 clones, roughly nine tenths found once. Germline trimming cut 7 bases from V and 7 bases from J; bases unmatched to any gene: 6. The CDR3 runs 13 residues. From germline, CDR1 is KGHDR and CDR2 SFDVKD. The genes are TRBV24-1 and TRBJ1-5, with TRBD1 matching 7 bases. This TCR was recovered from an adult who received the AZD1222 COVID-19 vaccine. This specimen consisted of peripheral blood, obtained 28 days after the second AZD1222 dose. For the CDR3, the DNA is TGTGCCACCAGCCCAGGGGGGGGACAGCCCCAGCATTTT. Translated: CATSPGGGQPQHF.